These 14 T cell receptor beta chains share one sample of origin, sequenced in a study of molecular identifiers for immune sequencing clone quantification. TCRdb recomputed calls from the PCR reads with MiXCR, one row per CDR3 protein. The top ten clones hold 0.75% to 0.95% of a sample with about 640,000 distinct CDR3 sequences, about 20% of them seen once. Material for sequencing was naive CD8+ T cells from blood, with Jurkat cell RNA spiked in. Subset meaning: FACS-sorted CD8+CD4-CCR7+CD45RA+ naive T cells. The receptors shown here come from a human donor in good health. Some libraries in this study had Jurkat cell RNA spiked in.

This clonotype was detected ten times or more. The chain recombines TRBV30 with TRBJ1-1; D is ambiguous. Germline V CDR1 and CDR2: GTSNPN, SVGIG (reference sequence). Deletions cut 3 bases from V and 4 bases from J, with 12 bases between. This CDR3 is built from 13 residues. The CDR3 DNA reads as TGTGCCTGGAGCGAGGGCATTTTCACTGAAGCTTTCTTT. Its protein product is CAWSEGIFTEAFF.

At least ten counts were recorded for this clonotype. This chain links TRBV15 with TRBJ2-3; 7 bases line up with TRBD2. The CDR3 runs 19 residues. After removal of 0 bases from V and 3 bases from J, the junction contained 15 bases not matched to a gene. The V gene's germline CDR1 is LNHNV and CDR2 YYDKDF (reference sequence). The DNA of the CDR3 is TGTGCCACCAGCAGAGATGGGTCATGGGGCGGGGGTTGGACAGATACGCAGTATTTT. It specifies CATSRDGSWGGGWTDTQYF.

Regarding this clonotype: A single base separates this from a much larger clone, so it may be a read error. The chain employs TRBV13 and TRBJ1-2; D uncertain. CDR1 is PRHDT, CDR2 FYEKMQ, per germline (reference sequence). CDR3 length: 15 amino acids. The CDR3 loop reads CAGSVLLQPIYGYTF. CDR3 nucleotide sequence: TGTGCCGGCAGCGTCCTTTTACAGCCGATCTATGGCTACACCTTC.

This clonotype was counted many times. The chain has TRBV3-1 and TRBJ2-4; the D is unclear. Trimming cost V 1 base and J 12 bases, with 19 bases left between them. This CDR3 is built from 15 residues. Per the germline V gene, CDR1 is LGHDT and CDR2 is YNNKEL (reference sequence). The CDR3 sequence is CASSQVDFTKWCQYF. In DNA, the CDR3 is TGTGCCAGCAGCCAAGTAGATTTCACCAAATGGTGTCAGTACTTC.

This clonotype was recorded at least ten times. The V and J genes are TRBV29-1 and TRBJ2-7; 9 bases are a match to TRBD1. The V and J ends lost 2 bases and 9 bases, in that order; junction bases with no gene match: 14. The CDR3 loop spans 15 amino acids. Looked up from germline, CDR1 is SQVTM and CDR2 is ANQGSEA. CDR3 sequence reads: CSVEFRTGDKVGQYF. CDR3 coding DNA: TGCAGCGTTGAATTCCGGACAGGGGATAAAGTTGGGCAGTACTTC.

The CDR3 DNA follows: TGTGCCAGCAGTTTAATTTGGGGTGAAGCCTCCTACGAGCAGTACTTC. The encoded protein is CASSLIWGEASYEQYF. The J gene is TRBJ2-7, the V gene TRBV27; no clear D. CDR3 length: 16 amino acids. The V and J ends lost 2 bases and 0 bases respectively, with 14 bases between them. Germline V gene sequence: CDR1 MNHEY, CDR2 SMNVEV (reference sequence).

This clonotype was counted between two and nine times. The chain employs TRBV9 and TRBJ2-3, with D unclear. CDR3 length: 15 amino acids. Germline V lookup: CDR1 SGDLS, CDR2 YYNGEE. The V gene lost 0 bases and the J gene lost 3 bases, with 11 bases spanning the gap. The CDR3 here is CASSVDGLPTDTQYF. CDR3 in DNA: TGTGCCAGCAGCGTAGATGGGCTGCCAACAGATACGCAGTATTTT.

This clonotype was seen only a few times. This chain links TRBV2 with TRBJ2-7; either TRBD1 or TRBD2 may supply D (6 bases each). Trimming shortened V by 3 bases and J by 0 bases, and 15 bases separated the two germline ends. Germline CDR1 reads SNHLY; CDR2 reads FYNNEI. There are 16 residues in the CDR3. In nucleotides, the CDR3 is TGTGCCAGCAGTGAGCGGGGACAAATCACCTCCTACGAGCAGTACTTC. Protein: CASSERGQITSYEQYF.

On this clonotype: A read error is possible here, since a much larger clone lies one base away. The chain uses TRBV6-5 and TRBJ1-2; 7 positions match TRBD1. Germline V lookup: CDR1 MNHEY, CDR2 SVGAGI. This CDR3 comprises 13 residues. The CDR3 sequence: CASSAQGENGDTF. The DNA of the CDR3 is TGTGCCAGCAGTGCGCAGGGGGAGAATGGCGACACCTTC.

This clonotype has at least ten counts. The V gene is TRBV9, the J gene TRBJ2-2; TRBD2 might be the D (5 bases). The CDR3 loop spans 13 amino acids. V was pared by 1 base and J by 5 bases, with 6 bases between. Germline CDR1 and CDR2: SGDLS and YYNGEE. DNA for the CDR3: TGTGCCAGCAGCGTACTAGCAACCGGGGAGCTGTTTTTT. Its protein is CASSVLATGELFF. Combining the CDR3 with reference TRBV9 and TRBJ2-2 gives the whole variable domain DSGVTQTPKHLITATGQRVTLRCSPRSGDLSVYWYQQSLDQGLQFLIQYYNGEERAKGNILERFSAQQFPDLHSELNLSSLELGDSALYFCASSVLATGELFFGEGSRLTVL.

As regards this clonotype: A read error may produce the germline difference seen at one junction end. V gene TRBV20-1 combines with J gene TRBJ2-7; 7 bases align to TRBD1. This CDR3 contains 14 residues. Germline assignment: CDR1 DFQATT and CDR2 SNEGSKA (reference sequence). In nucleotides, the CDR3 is TGCAGTGTTAGAGGACCGGGACAGAACTACGAGCAATACTTC. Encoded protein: CSVRGPGQNYEQYF.

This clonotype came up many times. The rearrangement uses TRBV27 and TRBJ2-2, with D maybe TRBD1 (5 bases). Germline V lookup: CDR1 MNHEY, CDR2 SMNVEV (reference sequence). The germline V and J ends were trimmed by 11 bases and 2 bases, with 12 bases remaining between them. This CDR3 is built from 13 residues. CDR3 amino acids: CASMWGNTGELFF. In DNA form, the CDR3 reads TGTGCCTCGATGTGGGGCAACACCGGGGAGCTGTTTTTT.

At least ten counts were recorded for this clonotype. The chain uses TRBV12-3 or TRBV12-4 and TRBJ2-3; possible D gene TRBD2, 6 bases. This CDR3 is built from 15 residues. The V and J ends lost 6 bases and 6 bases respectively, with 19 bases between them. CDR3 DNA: TGTGCCAGCAGCCCCCCGGGACTGCTCGTGGATACGCAGTATTTT. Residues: CASSPPGLLVDTQYF.

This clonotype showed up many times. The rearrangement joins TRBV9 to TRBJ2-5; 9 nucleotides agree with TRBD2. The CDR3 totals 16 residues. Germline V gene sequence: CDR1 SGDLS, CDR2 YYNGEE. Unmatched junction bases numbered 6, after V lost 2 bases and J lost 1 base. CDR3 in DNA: TGTGCCAGCAGCGTGGCGAGCGGGGGGCCCCAAGAGACCCAGTACTTC. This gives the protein CASSVASGGPQETQYF.